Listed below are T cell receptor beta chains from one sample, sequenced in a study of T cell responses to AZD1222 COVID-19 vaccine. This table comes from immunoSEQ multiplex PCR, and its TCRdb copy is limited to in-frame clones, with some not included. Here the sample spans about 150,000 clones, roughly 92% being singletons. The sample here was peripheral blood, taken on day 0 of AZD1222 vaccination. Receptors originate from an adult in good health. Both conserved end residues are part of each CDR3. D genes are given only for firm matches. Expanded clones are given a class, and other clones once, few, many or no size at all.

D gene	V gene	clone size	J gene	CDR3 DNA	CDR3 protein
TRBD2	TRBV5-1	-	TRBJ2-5	TGCGCCAGCAGCTTTGCTTCCGGGACTAGCGGGGAGACCCAGTACTTC	CASSFASGTSGETQYF
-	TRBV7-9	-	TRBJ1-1	TGTGCCAGCAGCTTAGCTCAGCTACTTGGAGCTTTCTTT	CASSLAQLLGAFF
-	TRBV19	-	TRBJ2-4	TGTGCCAGTACTCGGGAGAAGGGCAACATTCAGTACTTC	CASTREKGNIQYF
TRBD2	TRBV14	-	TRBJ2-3	TGTGCCAGCAGCCAAGATATCCCAGCGGGGGGGCGAGATACGCAGTATTTT	CASSQDIPAGGRDTQYF
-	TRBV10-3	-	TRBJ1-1	TGTGCCATCACTACCAGGGAGGGAACTGAAGCTTTCTTT	CAITTREGTEAFF
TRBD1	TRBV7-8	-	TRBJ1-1	TGTGCCAGCAGGGACACAGGGGAGAACACTGAAGCTTTCTTT	CASRDTGENTEAFF
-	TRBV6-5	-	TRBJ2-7	TGTGCCAGCAGTCAACCCCCAGTGACCCACGAGCAGTACTTC	CASSQPPVTHEQYF
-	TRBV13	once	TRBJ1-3	TGTGCCAGCAGCTTAGGCCTAAAGGGACGGGTCTCTGGAAACACCATATATTTT	CASSLGLKGRVSGNTIYF
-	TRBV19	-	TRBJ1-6	TGTGCCAGTAGTATGGCGGGGTCTATGAATTCACCCCTCCACTTT	CASSMAGSMNSPLHF
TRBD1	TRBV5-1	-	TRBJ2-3	TGCGCCAGCAGCTTGGGAAGGGACAGCCGCACAGATACGCAGTATTTT	CASSLGRDSRTDTQYF
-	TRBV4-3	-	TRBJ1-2	TGCGCCAGCAGCCAAGATACAGGGAACTATGGCTACACCTTC	CASSQDTGNYGYTF
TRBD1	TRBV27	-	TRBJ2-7	TGTGCCAGCTCCCGGGACAGGCGTTCCTACGAGCAGTACTTC	CASSRDRRSYEQYF
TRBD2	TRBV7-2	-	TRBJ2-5	TGTGCCAGCAGCTATAGCGGGGGGACGCAAGAGACCCAGTACTTC	CASSYSGGTQETQYF
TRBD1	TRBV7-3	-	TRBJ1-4	TGTGCCAGCAGCTTATCGGGCGGGACAGCGCATGAAAAACTGTTTTTT	CASSLSGGTAHEKLFF
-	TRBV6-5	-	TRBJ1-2	TGTGCCAGCAGGCCCGCAGGGTCGGAGAACTATGGCTACACCTTC	CASRPAGSENYGYTF
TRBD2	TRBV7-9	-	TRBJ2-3	TGTGCCAGCAGCTTAGAACTAGCGGCCTTTGATACGCAGTATTTT	CASSLELAAFDTQYF
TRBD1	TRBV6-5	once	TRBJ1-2	TGTGCCAGCAGTAGGGACAGGGGATTTGGTGGCTACACCTTC	CASSRDRGFGGYTF
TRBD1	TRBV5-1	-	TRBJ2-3	TGCGCCAGCAGCCTCGGACAGGGAGGTACGCAGTATTTT	CASSLGQGGTQYF
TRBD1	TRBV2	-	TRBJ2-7	TGTGCCAGCAGCGATGGACAGGGAGCAGGCTACGAGCAGTACTTC	CASSDGQGAGYEQYF
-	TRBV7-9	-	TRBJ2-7	TGTGCCAGCAGCCTGGTCGGGGGCCCCAGGGAGCAGTACTTC	CASSLVGGPREQYF
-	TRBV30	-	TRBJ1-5	TGTGCCTGGAGTGTCGCTGGGTCCCTGCCCAATCAGCCCCAGCATTTT	CAWSVAGSLPNQPQHF
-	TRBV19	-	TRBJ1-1	TGTGCCAGCCGCTTGGACGGAACCAACACTGAAGCTTTCTTT	CASRLDGTNTEAFF
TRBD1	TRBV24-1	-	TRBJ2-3	TGTGCCACCAGTGAAGAGACAGGGGGCTCGGTAGATACGCAGTATTTT	CATSEETGGSVDTQYF